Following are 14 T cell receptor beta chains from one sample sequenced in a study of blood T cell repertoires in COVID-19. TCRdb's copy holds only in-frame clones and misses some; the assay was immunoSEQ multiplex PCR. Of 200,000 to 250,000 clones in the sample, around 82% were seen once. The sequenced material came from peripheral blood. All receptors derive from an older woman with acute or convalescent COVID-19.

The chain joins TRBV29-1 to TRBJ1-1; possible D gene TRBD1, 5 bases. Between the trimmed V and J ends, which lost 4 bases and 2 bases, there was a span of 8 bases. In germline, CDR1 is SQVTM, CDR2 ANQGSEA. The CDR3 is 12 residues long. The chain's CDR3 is CSVARGNTEAFF. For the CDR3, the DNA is TGCAGCGTTGCAAGGGGAAACACTGAAGCTTTCTTT.

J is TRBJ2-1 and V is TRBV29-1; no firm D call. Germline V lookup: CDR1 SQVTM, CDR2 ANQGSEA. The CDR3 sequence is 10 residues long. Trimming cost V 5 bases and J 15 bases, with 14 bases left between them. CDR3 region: CSVQVSVRFF. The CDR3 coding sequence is TGCAGCGTTCAAGTGAGCGTCAGGTTCTTC.

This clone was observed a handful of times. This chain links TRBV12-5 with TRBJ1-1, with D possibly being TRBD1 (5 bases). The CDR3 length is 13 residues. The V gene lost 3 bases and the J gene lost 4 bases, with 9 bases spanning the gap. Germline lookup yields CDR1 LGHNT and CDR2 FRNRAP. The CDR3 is CASGLGASTEAFF. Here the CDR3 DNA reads TGTGCTAGTGGTTTAGGGGCGAGCACTGAAGCTTTCTTT.

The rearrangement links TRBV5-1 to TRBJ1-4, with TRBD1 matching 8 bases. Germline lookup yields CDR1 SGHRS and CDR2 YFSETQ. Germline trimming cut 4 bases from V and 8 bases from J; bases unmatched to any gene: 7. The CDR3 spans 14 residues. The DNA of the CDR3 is TGCGCCAGCAGCCTCGGACAGGGTAGAGAAAAACTGTTTTTT. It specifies CASSLGQGREKLFF.

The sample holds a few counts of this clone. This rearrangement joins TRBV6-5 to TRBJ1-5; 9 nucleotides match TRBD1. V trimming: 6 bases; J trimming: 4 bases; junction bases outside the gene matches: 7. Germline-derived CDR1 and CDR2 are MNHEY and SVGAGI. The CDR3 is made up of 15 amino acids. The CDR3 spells CASRIRTGVNQPQHF. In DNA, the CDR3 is TGTGCCAGCAGAATCAGGACAGGGGTTAATCAGCCCCAGCATTTT.

CDR3 region: CASSLGEGSSYNEQFF. CDR3 in DNA: TGCGCCAGCAGCTTGGGGGAGGGAAGCTCCTACAATGAGCAGTTCTTC. This chain joins TRBV5-1 and TRBJ2-1; 7 nucleotides align to TRBD2. Germline lookup yields CDR1 SGHRS and CDR2 YFSETQ. This CDR3 has 16 amino acids. V shed 0 bases, J shed 0 bases, and the junction held 3 bases outside the gene matches.

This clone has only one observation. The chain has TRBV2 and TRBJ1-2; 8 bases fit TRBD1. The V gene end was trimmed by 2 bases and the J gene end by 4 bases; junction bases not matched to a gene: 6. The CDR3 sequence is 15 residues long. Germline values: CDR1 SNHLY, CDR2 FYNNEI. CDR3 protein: CASSESGTGLYGYTF. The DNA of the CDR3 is TGTGCCAGCAGTGAATCGGGGACAGGTCTCTATGGCTACACCTTC.

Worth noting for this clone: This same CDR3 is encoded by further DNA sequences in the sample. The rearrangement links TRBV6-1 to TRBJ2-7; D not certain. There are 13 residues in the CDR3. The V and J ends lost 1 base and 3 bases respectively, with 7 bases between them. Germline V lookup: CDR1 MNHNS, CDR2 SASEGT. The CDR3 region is CASSEGQYYEQYF. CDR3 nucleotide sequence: TGTGCCAGCAGTGAAGGCCAGTACTACGAGCAGTACTTC.

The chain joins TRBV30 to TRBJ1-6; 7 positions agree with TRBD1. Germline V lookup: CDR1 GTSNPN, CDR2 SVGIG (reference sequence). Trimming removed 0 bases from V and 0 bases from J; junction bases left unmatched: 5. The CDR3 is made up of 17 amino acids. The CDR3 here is CAWSVMGQSSYNSPLHF. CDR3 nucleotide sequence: TGTGCCTGGAGTGTCATGGGACAGAGCTCCTATAATTCACCCCTCCACTTT.

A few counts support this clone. The CDR3 nucleotides read TGTGCCAGCAGCTTAGCGGGACAAGTGAACACTGAAGCTTTCTTT. It is translated as CASSLAGQVNTEAFF. This rearrangement joins TRBV7-2 to TRBJ1-1; possible D gene TRBD1, 6 bases. Germline CDR1 SGHTA, CDR2 FQGNSA. V was clipped by 0 bases and J by 0 bases, with 8 bases between them. The CDR3 totals 15 residues. Based on the CDR3 plus reference TRBV7-2 and TRBJ1-1, the full variable domain is GAGVSQSPSNKVTEKGKDVELRCDPISGHTALYWYRQSLGQGLEFLIYFQGNSAPDKSGLPSDRFSAERTGGSVSTLTIQRTQQEDSAVYLCASSLAGQVNTEAFFGQGTRLTVV.

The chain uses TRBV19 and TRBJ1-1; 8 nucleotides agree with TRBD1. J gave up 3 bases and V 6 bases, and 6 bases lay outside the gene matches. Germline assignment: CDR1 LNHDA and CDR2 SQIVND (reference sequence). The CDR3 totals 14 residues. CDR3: CASRFRGRDTEAFF. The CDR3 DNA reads TGTGCCAGTAGATTCAGGGGGCGCGACACTGAAGCTTTCTTT.

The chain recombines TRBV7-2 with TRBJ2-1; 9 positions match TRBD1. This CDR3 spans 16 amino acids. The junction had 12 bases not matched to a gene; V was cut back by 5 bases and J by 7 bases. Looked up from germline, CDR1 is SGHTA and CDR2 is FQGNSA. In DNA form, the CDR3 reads TGTGCCAGCAGCCCTAGACGGGACAGGGTGGGGAATGAGCAGTTCTTC. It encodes CASSPRRDRVGNEQFF.

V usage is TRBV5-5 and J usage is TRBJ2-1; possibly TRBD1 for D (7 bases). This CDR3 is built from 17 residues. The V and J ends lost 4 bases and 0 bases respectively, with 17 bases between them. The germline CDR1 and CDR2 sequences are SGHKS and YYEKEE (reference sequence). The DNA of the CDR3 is TGTGCCAGCAGCCTAAGTAGGCGGGACAGCTCCTACAATGAGCAGTTCTTC. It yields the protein CASSLSRRDSSYNEQFF. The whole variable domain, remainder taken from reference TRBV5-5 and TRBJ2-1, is DAGVTQSPTHLIKTRGQQVTLRCSPISGHKSVSWYQQVLGQGPQFIFQYYEKEERGRGNFPDRFSARQFPNYSSELNVNALLLGDSALYLCASSLSRRDSSYNEQFFGPGTRLTVL.

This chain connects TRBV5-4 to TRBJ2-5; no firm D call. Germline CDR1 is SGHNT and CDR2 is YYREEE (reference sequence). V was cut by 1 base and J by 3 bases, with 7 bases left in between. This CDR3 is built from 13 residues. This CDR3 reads CASSLQQEETQYF. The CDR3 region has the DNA TGTGCCAGCAGCTTGCAGCAGGAAGAGACCCAGTACTTC.